The 21 T cell receptor beta chains reported below all come from one sample, sequenced in a study of blood T cell repertoires in COVID-19. The protocol was immunoSEQ multiplex PCR, while the TCRdb copy is restricted to in-frame clones and leaves out a portion. There are about 32,000 clones in the sample; about 91% occur only once, and less than 5.5% lies in the top ten. Sequenced material: peripheral blood. The origin of the receptors is a woman in her 70s with active COVID-19.

The V and J genes are TRBV19 and TRBJ1-1; D is possibly TRBD1 (6 bases). Looked up from germline, CDR1 is LNHDA and CDR2 is SQIVND (reference sequence). The CDR3 sequence is 15 residues long. Trimming pared 5 bases from V and 2 bases from J, leaving 15 bases between. CDR3 bases: TGTGCCAGTAGTTCCTGGGACACCGGTAACACTGAAGCTTTCTTT. It encodes CASSSWDTGNTEAFF. The full variable domain, in which reference TRBV19 and TRBJ1-1 provide the parts outside the CDR3, is DGGITQSPKYLFRKEGQNVTLSCEQNLNHDAMYWYRQDPGQGLRLIYYSQIVNDFQKGDIAEGYSVSREKKESFPLTVTSAQKNPTAFYLCASSSWDTGNTEAFFGQGTRLTVV.

The V gene is TRBV27, the J gene TRBJ2-2; TRBD2 matches at 9 bases. Germline loops: CDR1 MNHEY, CDR2 SMNVEV (reference sequence). V was clipped by 6 bases and J by 4 bases; unmatched bases: 6. This CDR3 comprises 15 residues. DNA of the CDR3: TGTGCCAGCAGCCGGAGCGGGGGGTCCACCGGGGAGCTGTTTTTT. The encoded protein is CASSRSGGSTGELFF.

The chain employs TRBV19 and TRBJ2-5, with D possibly being TRBD1 (6 bases). The germline gives CDR1 LNHDA, CDR2 SQIVND (reference sequence). V was shortened by 0 bases and J by 5 bases, with 13 bases between the two germline ends. The CDR3 has 15 residues. The CDR3 DNA reads TGTGCCAGTAGTATAGATCACAGGGCTGGTGAGACCCAGTACTTC. Protein product: CASSIDHRAGETQYF. Supplemented by reference TRBV19 and TRBJ2-5, the full variable domain reads DGGITQSPKYLFRKEGQNVTLSCEQNLNHDAMYWYRQDPGQGLRLIYYSQIVNDFQKGDIAEGYSVSREKKESFPLTVTSAQKNPTAFYLCASSIDHRAGETQYFGPGTRLLVL.

V usage is TRBV3-1 (or the pseudogene TRBV3-2) and J usage is TRBJ2-1; weak D call: TRBD1 (5 bases). The V and J ends lost 3 bases and 10 bases respectively, with 16 bases between them. This CDR3 has 14 residues. Germline loops: CDR1 LGHDT, CDR2 YNNKEL (reference sequence). CDR3 residues: CASSQQAGAAEQFF. In DNA form, the CDR3 reads TGTGCCAGCAGCCAGCAGGCTGGGGCGGCCGAGCAGTTCTTC.

This clone was counted between two and nine times. This chain joins TRBV6-2 or TRBV6-3 and TRBJ2-7; TRBD1 is a possible D gene (5 bases). Trimming shortened V by 5 bases and J by 2 bases, and 16 bases separated the two germline ends. Germline CDR1 and CDR2: MNHEY and SVGEGT. The CDR3 is 15 residues long. The DNA for the CDR3 is TGTGCCAGCAGTGCCTTTAGTGGGGCGGCCTACGAGCAGTACTTC. Its protein is CASSAFSGAAYEQYF.

In this sample, this clone turned up once. The chain has TRBV7-9 and TRBJ1-4, with D unresolved. With 5 bases removed from V and 5 bases from J, the gap between germline ends came to 15 bases. This CDR3 comprises 15 residues. Germline V gene lookup returns CDR1 SEHNR and CDR2 FQNEAQ (reference sequence). The DNA for the CDR3 is TGTGCCAGCAGCCCAGGTATTGACGCAAATGAAAAACTGTTTTTT. Its protein is CASSPGIDANEKLFF.

This chain connects TRBV7-9 to TRBJ2-5; 7 bases match TRBD2. Germline trimming cut 11 bases from V and 4 bases from J; bases unmatched to any gene: 1. The CDR3 runs 10 residues. Germline V gives CDR1 SEHNR, CDR2 FQNEAQ (reference sequence). CDR3 region: CAGGGETQYF. CDR3 DNA sequence: TGTGCCGGCGGGGGAGAGACCCAGTACTTC.

The chain couples TRBV6-5 to TRBJ1-1; TRBD1 agrees at 10 bases. This CDR3 contains 13 residues. After removal of 5 bases from V and 5 bases from J, the junction contained 2 bases not matched to a gene. Germline CDR1 MNHEY, CDR2 SVGAGI. The CDR3 sequence: CASSRTGGTEAFF. The CDR3 coding sequence is TGTGCCAGCAGTAGGACAGGGGGAACTGAAGCTTTCTTT.

This clone was detected only a few times. V and J are TRBV18 and TRBJ1-6; no firm D call. CDR3 length: 15 amino acids. Germline-derived CDR1 and CDR2 are KGHSH and LQKENI. With 4 bases removed from V and 6 bases from J, the gap between germline ends came to 13 bases. CDR3 residues: CASSLTEIGNSPLHF. The CDR3 DNA sequence: TGTGCCAGCTCACTTACAGAAATCGGTAATTCACCCCTCCACTTT.

The chain recombines TRBV18 with TRBJ2-5; D is possibly TRBD2 (6 bases). The CDR3 totals 14 residues. V lost 2 bases and J 1 base, leaving 8 bases between the germline ends. Germline CDR1 reads KGHSH; CDR2 reads LQKENI. The chain's CDR3 is CASSPGRGQETQYF. Written as DNA, the CDR3 is TGTGCCAGCTCACCAGGGCGGGGCCAAGAGACCCAGTACTTC.

This sequence joins TRBV7-9 and TRBJ2-6, with unresolved D. CDR1 is SEHNR, CDR2 FQNEAQ, per germline (reference sequence). Between the trimmed V and J ends, which lost 3 bases and 0 bases, there was a span of 6 bases. The CDR3 runs 15 residues. CDR3 in amino acids: CASSFYGSGANVLTF. The CDR3 DNA reads TGTGCCAGCAGCTTTTACGGCTCTGGGGCCAACGTCCTGACTTTC.

CDR3 residues: CAWSVALSPYGYTF. CDR3 bases: TGTGCCTGGAGCGTGGCCTTGTCACCGTATGGCTACACCTTC. The chain has TRBV30 and TRBJ1-2, with unresolved D. The CDR3 extends over 14 amino acids. Trimming shortened V by 3 bases and J by 5 bases, and 16 bases separated the two germline ends. Germline lookup yields CDR1 GTSNPN and CDR2 SVGIG (reference sequence).

The chain links TRBV5-6 to TRBJ1-5; the D is unclear. V shed 3 bases and J shed 1 base, with 8 bases lying between them. Germline CDR1 and CDR2: SGHDT and YYEEEE. The CDR3 totals 14 residues. Here the CDR3 reads CASSSRESNQPQHF. In DNA form, the CDR3 reads TGTGCCAGCAGCTCCCGGGAGAGCAATCAGCCCCAGCATTTT. Full variable domain (missing parts from reference TRBV5-6 and TRBJ1-5): DAGVTQSPTHLIKTRGQQVTLRCSPKSGHDTVSWYQQALGQGPQFIFQYYEEEERQRGNFPDRFSGHQFPNYSSELNVNALLLGDSALYLCASSSRESNQPQHFGDGTRLSIL.

V and J are TRBV7-9 and TRBJ1-4; 7 bases line up with TRBD1. The CDR3 covers 15 residues. The J segment lost 4 bases and the V segment lost 1 base, leaving 3 bases of the junction unmatched. Germline values: CDR1 SEHNR, CDR2 FQNEAQ (reference sequence). Here the CDR3 DNA reads TGTGCCAGCAGCTTAGGTACAGGGGTTAATGAAAAACTGTTTTTT. Translating gives CASSLGTGVNEKLFF.

V and J are TRBV6-1 and TRBJ1-3; a possible D gene is TRBD1 (5 bases). This CDR3 spans 16 amino acids. Trimming removed 2 bases from V and 1 base from J, with 12 bases in between. CDR1 MNHNS and CDR2 SASEGT come from the germline V gene. CDR3 bases: TGTGCCAGCAGTGAACCGGGAGGGGTTTCTGGAAACACCATATATTTT. Translated, it gives CASSEPGGVSGNTIYF.

The chain uses TRBV30 and TRBJ1-2; TRBD1 aligns across 9 bases. This CDR3 contains 13 residues. The ends lost 2 bases at V and 9 bases at J; junction bases unmatched: 7. Germline V lookup: CDR1 GTSNPN, CDR2 SVGIG (reference sequence). CDR3 sequence: CAWSFLQGASYTF. As DNA, the CDR3 is TGTGCCTGGAGTTTCCTACAGGGGGCTAGCTACACCTTC.

This chain joins TRBV5-1 and TRBJ2-5, with D possibly being TRBD1 (5 bases). The CDR3 loop spans 14 amino acids. In germline, CDR1 is SGHRS, CDR2 YFSETQ. With 0 bases removed from V and 5 bases from J, the gap between germline ends came to 11 bases. CDR3 loop: CASSLGRARETQYF. CDR3 nucleotides: TGCGCCAGCAGCTTGGGCAGGGCCCGGGAGACCCAGTACTTC. Filled out from reference TRBV5-1 and TRBJ2-5, the complete variable domain reads KAGVTQTPRYLIKTRGQQVTLSCSPISGHRSVSWYQQTPGQGLQFLFEYFSETQRNKGNFPGRFSGRQFSNSRSEMNVSTLELGDSALYLCASSLGRARETQYFGPGTRLLVL.

The gene calls are TRBV6-1 and TRBJ2-3; TRBD2 agrees at 9 bases. Germline CDR1 MNHNS, CDR2 SASEGT. This CDR3 has 17 residues. V lost 2 bases to trimming and J lost 3 bases; unmatched junction nucleotides: 9. CDR3 nucleotide sequence: TGTGCCAGCAGTGAATTCAGGACTAGCGAGTATACAGATACGCAGTATTTT. It yields the protein CASSEFRTSEYTDTQYF.

This clone was recorded a few times. The chain has TRBV27 and TRBJ2-7; D is uncertain. CDR1 MNHEY and CDR2 SMNVEV come from the germline V gene (reference sequence). The CDR3 runs to 14 residues. Between the trimmed V and J ends, which lost 5 bases and 0 bases, there was a span of 11 bases. The CDR3 loop is CASSVDWLSYEQYF. CDR3 bases: TGTGCCAGCAGTGTAGACTGGCTCTCCTACGAGCAGTACTTC.

This chain links TRBV28 with TRBJ1-6, with D possibly matching TRBD1 (6 bases). The germline gives CDR1 MDHEN, CDR2 SYDVKM. V dropped 5 bases and J dropped 8 bases, with 10 bases sitting between them. The CDR3 has 13 amino acids. This chain's CDR3 is CASSTGSYSPLHF. DNA for the CDR3: TGTGCCAGCAGTACAGGGTCGTATTCACCCCTCCACTTT.

The chain combines TRBV2 with TRBJ2-7; D unresolved. Germline assignment: CDR1 SNHLY and CDR2 FYNNEI. This CDR3 is 14 amino acids long. Trimming removed 7 bases at V and 1 base at J, with 14 bases between. CDR3 sequence reads: CASKVSRQSYEQYF. DNA for the CDR3: TGTGCCAGCAAGGTTTCTAGGCAGTCCTACGAGCAGTACTTC.